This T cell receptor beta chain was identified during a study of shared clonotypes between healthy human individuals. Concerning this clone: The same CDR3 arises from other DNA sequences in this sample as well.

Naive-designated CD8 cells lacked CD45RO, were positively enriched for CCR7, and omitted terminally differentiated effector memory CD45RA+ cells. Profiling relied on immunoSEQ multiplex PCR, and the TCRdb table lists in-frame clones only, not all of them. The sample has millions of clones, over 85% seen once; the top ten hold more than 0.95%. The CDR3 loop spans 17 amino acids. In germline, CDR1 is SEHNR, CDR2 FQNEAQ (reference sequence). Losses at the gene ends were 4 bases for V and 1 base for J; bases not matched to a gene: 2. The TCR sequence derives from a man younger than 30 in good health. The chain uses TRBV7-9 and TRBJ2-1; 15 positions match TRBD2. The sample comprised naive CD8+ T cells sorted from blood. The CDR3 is CASSSGLAGGSYNEQFF. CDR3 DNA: TGTGCCAGCAGCTCGGGACTAGCGGGAGGTTCCTACAATGAGCAGTTCTTC.